The clone carrying this T cell receptor (beta chain) was seen more than once but under ten times. Its specificity is unknown. The data stem from a study of CD8 T cells in ankylosing spondylitis. Germline assignment: CDR1 SGHRS and CDR2 YFSETQ. V lost 4 bases and J lost 8, with 15 bases in between. The CDR3 contains 14 residues. TCRdb re-analysed the 5' RACE reads in MiXCR, keeping a single row per CDR3 protein. The profile shows fewer than 500,000 distinct CDR3 sequences, 25% to 30% of them singletons. Study-wide results and limits: Made up of about eight highly homologous variants, a TCR beta motif appeared characteristic of ankylosing spondylitis blood.

The sequenced sample was blood, either unsorted or a sorted T cell fraction (not recorded which). V is TRBV5-1 and J is TRBJ1-4; perhaps TRBD1 as D (5 bases). The sequence was obtained from a male donor with ankylosing spondylitis. CDR3 amino acids: CASSARDPREKLFF. CDR3 DNA sequence: TGCGCCAGCAGCGCCCGGGACCCTCGAGAAAAACTGTTTTTT.